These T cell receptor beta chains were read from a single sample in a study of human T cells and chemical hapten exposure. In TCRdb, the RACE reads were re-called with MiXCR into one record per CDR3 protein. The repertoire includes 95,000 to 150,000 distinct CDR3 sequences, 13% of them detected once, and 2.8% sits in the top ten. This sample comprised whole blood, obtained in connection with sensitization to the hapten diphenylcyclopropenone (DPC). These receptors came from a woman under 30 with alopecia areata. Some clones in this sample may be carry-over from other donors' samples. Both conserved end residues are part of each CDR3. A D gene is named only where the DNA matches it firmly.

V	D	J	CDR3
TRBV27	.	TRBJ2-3	CASSPRDPRSDTQYF
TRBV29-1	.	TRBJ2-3	CSAGNRADTQYF
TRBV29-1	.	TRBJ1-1	CSVSRTANTEAFF
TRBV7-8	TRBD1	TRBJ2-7	CASSKTGAGEQYF
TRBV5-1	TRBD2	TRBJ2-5	CASSSASGGETQYF
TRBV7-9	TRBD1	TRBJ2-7	CASSLIAEQGLSAEQYF
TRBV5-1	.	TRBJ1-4	CASSLASQGEKLFF
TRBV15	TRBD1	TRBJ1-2	CATSRDRTGYGYTF
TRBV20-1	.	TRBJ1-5	CSARVQGNQPQHF
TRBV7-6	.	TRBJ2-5	CASTHSTGRETQYF
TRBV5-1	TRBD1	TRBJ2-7	CASSRLGTGGKGEQYF